Included here is one TCR beta chain sequence, with context. What it binds is unknown. The ends lost 4 bases at V and 9 bases at J; junction bases unmatched: 6. The CDR3 extends over 13 amino acids. The germline V gene has CDR1 SGHTA and CDR2 FQGTGA. The sample is drawn from a study of T cells in tuberculosis. Study-wide points: GEM motif frequencies gave over 55% accuracy; the GMM repertoire gave about 90%.

Using immunoSEQ multiplex PCR, the repertoire was profiled, and TCRdb retains in-frame clones only, with some absent. The data contain around 30,000 clones, 90% to 95% of them singletons. This sample's time point: new active TB diagnosis, blood taken before or within 7 days of starting treatment. The chain joins TRBV7-3 to TRBJ2-7; 10 bases match TRBD2. The sample here was PBMCs, taken at tuberculosis diagnosis. This TCR came from an adult with tuberculosis. The CDR3 nucleotides read TGTGCCAGCAGCTATAATCGGACTAGCGGGCAGTACTTC. Its translation is CASSYNRTSGQYF.